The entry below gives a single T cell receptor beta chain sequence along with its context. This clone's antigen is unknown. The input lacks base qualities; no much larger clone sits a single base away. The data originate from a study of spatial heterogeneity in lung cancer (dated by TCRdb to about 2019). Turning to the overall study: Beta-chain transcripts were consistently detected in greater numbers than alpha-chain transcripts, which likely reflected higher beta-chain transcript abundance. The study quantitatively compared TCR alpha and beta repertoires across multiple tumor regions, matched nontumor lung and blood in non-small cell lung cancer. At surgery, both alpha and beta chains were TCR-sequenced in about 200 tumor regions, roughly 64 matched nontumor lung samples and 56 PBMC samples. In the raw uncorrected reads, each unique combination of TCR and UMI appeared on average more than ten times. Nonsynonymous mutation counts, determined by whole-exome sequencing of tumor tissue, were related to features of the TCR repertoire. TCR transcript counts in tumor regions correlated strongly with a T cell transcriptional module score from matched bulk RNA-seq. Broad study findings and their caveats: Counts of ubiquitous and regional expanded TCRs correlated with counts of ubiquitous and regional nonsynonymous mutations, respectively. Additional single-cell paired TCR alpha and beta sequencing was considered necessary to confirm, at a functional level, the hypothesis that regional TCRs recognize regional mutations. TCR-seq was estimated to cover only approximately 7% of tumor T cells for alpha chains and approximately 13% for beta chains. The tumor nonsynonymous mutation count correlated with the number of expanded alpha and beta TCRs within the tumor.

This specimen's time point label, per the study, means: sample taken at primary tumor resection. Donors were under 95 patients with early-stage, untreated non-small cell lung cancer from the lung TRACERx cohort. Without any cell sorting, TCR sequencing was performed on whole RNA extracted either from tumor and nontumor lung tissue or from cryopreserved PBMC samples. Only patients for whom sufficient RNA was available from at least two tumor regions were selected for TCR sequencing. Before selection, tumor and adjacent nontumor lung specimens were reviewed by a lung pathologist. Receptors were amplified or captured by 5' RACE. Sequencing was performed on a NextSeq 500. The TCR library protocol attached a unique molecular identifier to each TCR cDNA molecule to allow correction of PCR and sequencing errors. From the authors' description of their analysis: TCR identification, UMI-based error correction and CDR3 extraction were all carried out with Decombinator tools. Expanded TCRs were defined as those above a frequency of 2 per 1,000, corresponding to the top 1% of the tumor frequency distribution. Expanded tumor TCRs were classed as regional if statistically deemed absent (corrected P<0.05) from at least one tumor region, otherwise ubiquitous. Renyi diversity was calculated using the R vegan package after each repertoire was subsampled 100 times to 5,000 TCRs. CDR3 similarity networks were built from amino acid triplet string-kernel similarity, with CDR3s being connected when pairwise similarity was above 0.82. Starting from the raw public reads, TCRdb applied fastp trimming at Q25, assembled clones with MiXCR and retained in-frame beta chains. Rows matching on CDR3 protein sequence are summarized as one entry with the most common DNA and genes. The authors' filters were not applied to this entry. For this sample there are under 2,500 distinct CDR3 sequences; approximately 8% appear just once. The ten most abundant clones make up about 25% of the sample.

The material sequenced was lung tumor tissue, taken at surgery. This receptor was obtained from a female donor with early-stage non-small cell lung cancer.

The DNA sequence is given as TGTGCCATTAAGCACAGCTCCTACAATGAGCAGTTCTTC. It is translated as CAIKHSSYNEQFF. The chain is assembled from TRBV6-6 and TRBJ2-1, with no reliable assignment of the D segment. CDR1 and CDR2, per the germline V gene (reference sequence), are MNHNY and SVGAGI. A distance of 10 bases separates the germline ends of V and J, which lose 10 bases and 0 bases respectively. The CDR3 spans 13 residues, from the cysteine through the phenylalanine. Just CDR3 DNA is preserved here, 39 bases in frame from base 1.